Here is one T cell receptor (beta chain) with its context. The antigen is not known. The TCR beta libraries were generated through quantitative 5'-RACE incorporating molecular barcodes. TCRdb independently ran MiXCR on the 5' RACE reads; one entry per CDR3 protein. The profile shows around 890,000 distinct CDR3 sequences, 12% of them singletons. The data are from a study of CD8 T cells in ankylosing spondylitis. Study observations and caveats: The authors found the disease-linked clones to be CD8+ and relatively rare in peripheral blood. The study identified a TCR beta motif of 7 or 8 highly homologous variants that appeared characteristic of ankylosing spondylitis blood. Reportedly, significant enrichment of disease-linked clones occurred in matched ankylosing spondylitis synovial fluid. In the blood and synovial fluid of reactive arthritis, some motif variants had been previously reported.

The source is a male donor with ankylosing spondylitis. Material for sequencing was blood, either unsorted or a sorted T cell fraction (not recorded which).

The CDR3 sequence is CASSSQTSYEQYF. The CDR3, as DNA: TGTGCCAGCAGCTCTCAGACTTCCTACGAGCAGTACTTC. The chain recombines TRBV7-2 with TRBJ2-7; D is unclear. This CDR3 contains 13 residues. The V end lost 4 bases, the J end lost 1 base, and 8 bases lay between the germline ends. Germline CDR1 SGHTA, CDR2 FQGNSA.